This paragraph reports one TCR beta chain. Its matching antigen is unknown. MiXCR was run by TCRdb on the 5' RACE reads, yielding one entry per CDR3 protein. Of some 340,000 distinct CDR3 sequences in the sample, roughly a tenth were seen once. This record comes from a study of T cells after yellow fever vaccination. Study-level points and caveats: The study re-detected most primary-vaccination clones after the booster (96% CD4, 88% CD8).

The receptor's source is a man aged 18 to 30 who received the YFV17D yellow fever vaccine. The sample was CD4+ T cells sorted from PBMCs, taken 45 days after the yellow fever booster vaccination.

The CDR3 reads CASSANRGGTEAFF. DNA for the CDR3: TGTGCCAGCAGCGCGAACAGGGGGGGCACTGAAGCTTTCTTT. The chain employs TRBV7-3 and TRBJ1-1, with TRBD1 matching over 8 bases. The CDR3 length is 14 residues. Germline V gene sequence: CDR1 SGHTA, CDR2 FQGTGA. V was pared by 5 bases and J by 4 bases, with 6 bases of the junction left unmatched.